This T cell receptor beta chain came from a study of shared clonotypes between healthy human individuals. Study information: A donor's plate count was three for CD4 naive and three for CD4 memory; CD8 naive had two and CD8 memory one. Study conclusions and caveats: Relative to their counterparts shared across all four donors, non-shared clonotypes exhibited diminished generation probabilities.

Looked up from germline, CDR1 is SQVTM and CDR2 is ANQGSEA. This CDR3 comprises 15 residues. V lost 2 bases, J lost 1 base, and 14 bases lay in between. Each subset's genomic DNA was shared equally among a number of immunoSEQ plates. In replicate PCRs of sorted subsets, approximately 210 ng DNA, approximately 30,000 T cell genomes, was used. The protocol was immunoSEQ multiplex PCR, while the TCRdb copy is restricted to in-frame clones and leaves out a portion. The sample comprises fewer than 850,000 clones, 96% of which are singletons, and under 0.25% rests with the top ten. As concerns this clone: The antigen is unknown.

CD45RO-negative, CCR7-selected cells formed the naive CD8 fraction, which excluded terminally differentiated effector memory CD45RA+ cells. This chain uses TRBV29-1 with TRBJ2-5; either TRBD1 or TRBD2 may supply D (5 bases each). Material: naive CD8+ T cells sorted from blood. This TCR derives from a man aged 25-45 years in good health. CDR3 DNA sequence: TGCAGCGTTGAATTGGGTGGGGGTACCCAAGAGACCCAGTACTTC. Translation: CSVELGGGTQETQYF.